Many counts were recorded for the clone carrying this T cell receptor beta chain. These data originate in a study of regulatory T cells in long-lasting Graves disease. Arm-PCR of CDR3 regions and iRepertoire HTBI primers were the basis on which TCR beta libraries were built. One entry per CDR3 protein, called by TCRdb with MiXCR from the multiplex PCR reads. The table lists approximately 400,000 distinct CDR3 sequences, 14% to 15% of them singletons, with 16% in the top ten. Time point here: newly diagnosed GD, antithyroid drugs for less than 3 months. There was RNA extracted from PBMCs, and the TCR library was made from it. These data are also associated with another study on T cells in Graves' hyperthyroidism and ophthalmopathy. Per that study: Exclusion criteria comprised uncontrolled infection, other autoimmune disease, pregnancy or lactation.

This material consisted of peripheral blood mononuclear cells (PBMCs), taken at new diagnosis, from a patient treated with antithyroid drugs. The sequence came from a woman younger than 45 with Graves disease.

The CDR3 reads CASSLWNRVAYNEQFF. The CDR3 DNA sequence: TGTGCCAGCAGCTTATGGAACAGGGTGGCCTACAATGAGCAGTTCTTC. The gene calls are TRBV7-3 and TRBJ2-1; a weak D match, TRBD1 (6 bases). Trimming shortened V by 2 bases and J by 2 bases, and 13 bases separated the two germline ends. Germline loops: CDR1 SGHTA, CDR2 FQGTGA. The CDR3 spans 16 residues.